The sequence of this T cell receptor beta chain was determined in a study of cytomegalovirus exposure and HLA in healthy donors. Notes on this clone: Its antigen is still unknown.

Germline-derived CDR1 and CDR2 are SGHDT and YYEEEE. The CDR3 length is 15 residues. Losses at the gene ends were 7 bases for V and 4 bases for J; bases not matched to a gene: 10. The PCR contained 60 Vbeta and 13 Jbeta primers. Assay used: immunoSEQ multiplex PCR; TCRdb lists only in-frame clones, some missing. The table records roughly 140,000 clones, 55% to 85% of them present only once. General study results and limits: Only CMV serostatus was available as immune exposure information.

The chain employs TRBV5-6 and TRBJ2-1; TRBD1 matches 8 bases. The material sequenced was PBMCs. This TCR was recovered from a man aged 40-49 years in good health and CMV-seronegative. CDR3 amino acids: CASLLQGAGYNEQFF. In DNA, the CDR3 is TGTGCCAGCCTCCTCCAGGGGGCAGGGTACAATGAGCAGTTCTTC.